These 13 T cell receptor beta chains came from one sample sequenced in a study of glioma-infiltrating T cells. Amplification of TCR alpha and beta CDR3 regions from RNA used iRepertoire nested multiplex PCR. TCRdb reprocessed the multiplex PCR reads via MiXCR and lists one record per CDR3 protein. The repertoire includes around 180,000 distinct CDR3 sequences, under 55% of them detected once, and roughly 5.2% sits in the top ten. Sequencing was performed on glioma tissue, nonneoplastic brain tissue, or PBMCs (not recorded which). All receptors derive from a human donor with low-grade glioma or glioblastoma, undergoing nonglioma brain surgery, or in good health (not recorded which).

This clonotype was recorded at least ten times. This sequence joins TRBV15 and TRBJ1-1; D is unresolved. Germline values: CDR1 LNHNV, CDR2 YYDKDF (reference sequence). The CDR3 length is 15 residues. V lost 1 base, J lost 0 bases, and 9 bases lay in between. The CDR3 loop is CATSRGETLNTEAFF. The CDR3 DNA follows: TGTGCCACCAGCAGAGGAGAGACGCTGAACACTGAAGCTTTCTTT.

V gene TRBV20-1 combines with J gene TRBJ2-7; 13 bases are a match to TRBD2. The CDR3 runs 15 residues. V was clipped by 1 base and J by 6 bases; unmatched bases: 6. The germline gives CDR1 DFQATT, CDR2 SNEGSKA (reference sequence). CDR3 in DNA: TGCAGTGCTAGAGCAACCGGACTAGCGGGAGTCGAGCAGTACTTC. This sequence encodes CSARATGLAGVEQYF.

This clonotype was observed at least ten times. This sequence joins TRBV20-1 and TRBJ1-1, with D possibly TRBD1 on 5 matching bases. V was trimmed by 4 bases and J by 1 base, leaving 19 bases between them. In germline, CDR1 is DFQATT, CDR2 SNEGSKA (reference sequence). The CDR3 length is 16 residues. CDR3 in amino acids: CSAKSLDRDPNTEAFF. The CDR3 DNA follows: TGCAGTGCTAAATCGTTAGACAGAGATCCGAACACTGAAGCTTTCTTT.

There are many counts of this clonotype. V and J are TRBV28 and TRBJ1-1; 7 nucleotides agree with TRBD1. After removal of 5 bases from V and 5 bases from J, the junction contained 8 bases not matched to a gene. The CDR3 is 14 residues long. Germline CDR1 reads MDHEN; CDR2 reads SYDVKM. The CDR3 reads CASSPDRVLTEAFF. The CDR3 DNA reads as TGTGCCAGCAGTCCAGACAGGGTATTAACTGAAGCTTTCTTT.

A note on this clonotype: A much larger clone is a single base away; this may be a read error. The chain carries TRBV14 and TRBJ1-1; D gene uncertain. In germline, CDR1 is SGHDN, CDR2 FVKESK. This CDR3 contains 15 residues. The ends were cut back, 6 bases at V and 4 bases at J, with 18 bases in the middle. The DNA of the CDR3 is TGTGCCAGCAGACAAATTAGTCTCACTTCCACTGAAGCTTTCTTT. The encoded protein is CASRQISLTSTEAFF.

J is TRBJ2-7 and V is TRBV30, with D possibly being TRBD1 or TRBD2 (5 bases each). V lost 0 bases to trimming and J lost 5 bases, with 14 bases between them. Looked up from germline, CDR1 is GTSNPN and CDR2 is SVGIG (reference sequence). This CDR3 is 14 amino acids long. CDR3 amino acids: CAWSVGTFGDEQYF. CDR3 bases: TGTGCCTGGAGTGTGGGGACCTTCGGGGACGAGCAGTACTTC. The entire variable domain, with the rest obtained from reference TRBV30 and TRBJ2-7, is as follows: SQTIHQWPATLVQPVGSPLSLECTVEGTSNPNLYWYRQAAGRGLQLLFYSVGIGQISSEVPQNLSASRPQDRQFILSSKKLLLSDSGFYLCAWSVGTFGDEQYFGPGTRLTVT.

The sample holds many counts of this clonotype. The chain couples TRBV20-1 to TRBJ2-5, with D uncertain. Trimming left V 5 bases short and J 3 bases short, with 7 bases between. Germline V gene lookup returns CDR1 DFQATT and CDR2 SNEGSKA (reference sequence). This CDR3 region has 11 residues. As DNA, the CDR3 is TGCAGTGCTGGGGTTGAAGAGACCCAGTACTTC. Residues: CSAGVEETQYF.

This clonotype occurred a few times. The chain couples TRBV5-4 to TRBJ2-1, with D unresolved. Trimming stripped 4 bases from V and 6 bases from J, with 14 bases between. This CDR3 region has 14 residues. Germline loops: CDR1 SGHNT, CDR2 YYREEE (reference sequence). The CDR3 spells CASSPLGSGNEQFF. CDR3 bases: TGTGCCAGCAGCCCATTAGGGTCAGGCAATGAGCAGTTCTTC.

At least ten counts were recorded for this clonotype. The V gene is TRBV6-6, the J gene TRBJ2-1, with a tentative D call TRBD2 (6 bases). The CDR3 spans 14 residues. Germline V gene lookup returns CDR1 MNHNY and CDR2 SVGAGI (reference sequence). Trimming took off 1 base at V and 9 bases at J, with 13 bases between the two ends. Written as DNA, the CDR3 is TGTGCCAGCAGTTACTATTCCCGACTAGGTGAGCAGTTCTTC. This codes for CASSYYSRLGEQFF.

A few counts support this clonotype. V and J are TRBV28 and TRBJ2-1; D remains unclear. This CDR3 contains 16 residues. Germline V gives CDR1 MDHEN, CDR2 SYDVKM. V lost 6 bases, J lost 5 bases, and 20 bases lay in between. The CDR3 spells CASRPHRAERHNEQFF. CDR3 DNA: TGTGCCAGCAGGCCCCACCGGGCAGAACGACACAATGAGCAGTTCTTC.

This clonotype was recorded at least ten times. The V and J genes are TRBV28 and TRBJ1-2; D remains ambiguous. CDR1 and CDR2 (germline): MDHEN, SYDVKM. The CDR3 sequence is 15 residues long. Trimming took off 7 bases at V and 0 bases at J, with 15 bases between the two ends. CDR3 DNA sequence: TGTGCCAGCATCCCTGGAGGGCCAGCTAACTATGGCTACACCTTC. Its protein product is CASIPGGPANYGYTF.

Concerning this clonotype: This may be a read error, as it is one base from a much larger clone. This sequence joins TRBV28 and TRBJ2-7; the D gene is possibly TRBD1 (6 bases). Germline lookup yields CDR1 MDHEN and CDR2 SYDVKM. The CDR3 length is 13 residues. The DNA for the CDR3 is TGTGCCAGCAATTTACAGGGTTCCCACGAGCAGTACTTC. Its protein is CASNLQGSHEQYF. The complete variable domain, with remaining parts taken from reference TRBV28 and TRBJ2-7, reads DVKVTQSSRYLVKRTGEKVFLECVQDMDHENMFWYRQDPGLGLRLIYFSYDVKMKEKGDIPEGYSVSREKKERFSLILESASTNQTSMYLCASNLQGSHEQYFGPGTRLTVT.

This clonotype was detected ten times or more. This chain links TRBV18 with TRBJ1-1; perhaps TRBD1 as D (6 bases). The V end was cut by 2 bases, the J end by 4 bases, with 11 bases between. The CDR3 loop spans 14 amino acids. The germline V gene encodes CDR1 KGHSH and CDR2 LQKENI. CDR3 sequence: CASSPSGGGTEAFF. CDR3 nucleotides: TGTGCCAGCTCACCAAGTGGAGGGGGCACTGAAGCTTTCTTT.